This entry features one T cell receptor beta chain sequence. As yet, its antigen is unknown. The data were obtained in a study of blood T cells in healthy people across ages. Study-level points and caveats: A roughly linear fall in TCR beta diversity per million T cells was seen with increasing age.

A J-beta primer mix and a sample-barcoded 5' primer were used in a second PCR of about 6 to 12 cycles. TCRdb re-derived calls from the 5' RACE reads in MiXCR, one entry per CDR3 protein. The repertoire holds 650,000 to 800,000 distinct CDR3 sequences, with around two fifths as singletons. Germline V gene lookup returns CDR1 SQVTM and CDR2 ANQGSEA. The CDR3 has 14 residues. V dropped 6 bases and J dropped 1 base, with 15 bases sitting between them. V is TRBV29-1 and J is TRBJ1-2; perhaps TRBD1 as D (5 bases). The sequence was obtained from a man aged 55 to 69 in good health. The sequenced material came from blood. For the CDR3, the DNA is TGCAGCGTGGGAGGGACGGTCTTTAACTATGGCTACACCTTC. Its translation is CSVGGTVFNYGYTF.